This is a list of T cell receptor beta chains from one sample in a study of T cells in Graves' hyperthyroidism and ophthalmopathy. From the multiplex PCR reads, TCRdb called clonotypes with MiXCR, one entry per CDR3 protein. The data contain hundreds of thousands of distinct CDR3 sequences, 14% of them singletons. The sample comprised blood. These receptors all come from a woman aged 18-35 years with Graves' hyperthyroidism. Both conserved end residues are part of each CDR3. D genes are given only for firm matches. Where a row states a size, it is once, few, many or the class of an expanded clone; other rows omit it.

clone size,J gene,D gene,V gene,CDR3 protein,CDR3 DNA
many,TRBJ2-5,TRBD2,TRBV2,CASSGPLAGARGETQYF,TGTGCCAGCAGTGGCCCACTAGCGGGAGCTCGGGGGGAGACCCAGTACTTC
few,TRBJ2-3,NA,TRBV6-2/TRBV6-3,CASSRRVQVVGTDTQYF,TGTGCCAGCAGCCGGAGGGTTCAGGTCGTTGGCACAGATACGCAGTATTTT
NA,TRBJ2-3,NA,TRBV7-9,CASSVGGAGTDTQYF,TGTGCCAGCAGCGTTGGGGGTGCGGGCACAGATACGCAGTATTTT
few,TRBJ2-1,TRBD2,TRBV27,CASSPDGRGLYNEQFF,TGTGCCAGCAGTCCAGATGGGAGGGGACTTTACAATGAGCAGTTCTTC
NA,TRBJ2-7,TRBD1,TRBV7-9,CASSSSGQFDEQYF,TGTGCCAGCAGCTCATCGGGACAGTTTGACGAGCAGTACTTC
NA,TRBJ1-1,NA,TRBV28,CASGHREAFF,TGTGCCAGCGGCCATAGAGAAGCTTTCTTT
NA,TRBJ1-1,NA,TRBV20-1,CSAKPVGDLRRSAFF,TGCAGTGCCAAGCCCGTCGGGGATTTGCGGCGGTCAGCTTTCTTT
NA,TRBJ1-2,NA,TRBV6-5,CASSYSYGKDGYTF,TGTGCCAGCAGTTACTCGTATGGGAAAGATGGCTACACCTTC
many,TRBJ2-7,NA,TRBV12-3/TRBV12-4,CASSSPGRTLVGSYSYEQYF,TGTGCCAGCAGTTCGCCCGGAAGGACGCTTGTTGGATCCTACTCCTACGAGCAGTACTTC
many,TRBJ1-3,NA,TRBV12-3/TRBV12-4,CASSNVGSSGNTIYF,TGTGCCAGCAGCAATGTGGGATCCTCTGGAAACACCATATATTTT
many,TRBJ2-7,NA,TRBV2,CASVAAVTSYEQYF,TGTGCCAGCGTAGCTGCGGTTACCTCCTACGAGCAGTACTTC
few,TRBJ2-6,NA,TRBV10-3,CAIWAGVSSGANVLTF,TGTGCCATCTGGGCAGGTGTCAGCTCTGGGGCCAACGTCCTGACTTTC
few,TRBJ1-1,NA,TRBV4-2,CASSQGTGGAFF,TGTGCCAGCAGCCAAGGTACGGGGGGAGCTTTCTTT
many,TRBJ2-3,NA,TRBV28,CASSLSGGHTDTQYF,TGTGCCAGCAGTTTATCCGGCGGACACACAGATACGCAGTATTTT
many,TRBJ1-1,NA,TRBV30,CACKEGSTEAFF,TGTGCCTGCAAAGAAGGTAGCACTGAAGCTTTCTTT
few,TRBJ2-7,TRBD2,TRBV4-3,CASSQDAGGGREQYF,TGCGCCAGCAGCCAAGACGCTGGGGGAGGGCGCGAGCAGTACTTC
NA,TRBJ1-2,NA,TRBV7-9,CASSNEGSGGSTF,TGTGCCAGCAGCAATGAGGGATCGGGAGGCTCCACCTTC
few,TRBJ2-7,TRBD2,TRBV7-3,CASSPWGGMDYEQYF,TGTGCCAGCAGCCCCTGGGGGGGAATGGACTACGAGCAGTACTTC
many,TRBJ2-3,TRBD1,TRBV18,CASSPVTGIGTDTQYF,TGTGCCAGCTCACCCGTGACAGGGATCGGCACAGATACGCAGTATTTT
many,TRBJ2-1,TRBD2,TRBV2,CASSDGLVGHEQFF,TGTGCCAGCAGTGACGGACTAGTCGGACATGAGCAGTTCTTC